The source of this TCR beta chain is a study of blood T cell repertoires in COVID-19. Whole-study context: Nucleic acid was either cDNA or gDNA, and it came from T cells, B-cell-depleted T cells, or PBMCs.

Sequencing used immunoSEQ multiplex PCR; TCRdb keeps in-frame clones, though not all of them. This table holds under 150,000 clones, around 78% found once. V lost 5 bases, J lost 2 bases, and 3 bases stayed unmatched. CDR3 length equals 14 residues. Per the germline V gene, CDR1 is SEHNR and CDR2 is FQNEAQ (reference sequence). Turning to this clone: Other nucleotide sequences from this sample produce the same CDR3.

The sample consisted of peripheral blood. This TCR was recovered from a human donor in a cohort sampled during active COVID-19. The chain employs TRBV7-9 and TRBJ2-7; the match to TRBD1 covers 10 bases. The chain's CDR3 is CASSLGQGAYEQYF. CDR3 coding DNA: TGTGCCAGCAGCCTCGGACAGGGGGCCTACGAGCAGTACTTC.